The 28 T cell receptor beta chains below come from one sample, sequenced in a study of shared clonotypes between healthy human individuals. The method was immunoSEQ multiplex PCR; TCRdb's version includes in-frame clones alone and lacks a portion of them. The sample includes some 2,500,000 clones, around 90% of them seen just once. Material: naive CD4+ T cells from PBMCs. Subset meaning: CD45RA+ positively selected. These TCRs come from a man aged 18 to 29 in good health. Some clones in this sample may be carry-over from other donors' samples.

This sequence joins TRBV7-2 and TRBJ1-3, with 9 bases fitting TRBD1. Germline V lookup: CDR1 SGHTA, CDR2 FQGNSA. Germline trimming cut 5 bases from V and 7 bases from J; bases unmatched to any gene: 3. The CDR3 runs to 13 residues. CDR3 sequence (DNA): TGTGCCAGCAGCGACAGGGGGAGGAACACCATATATTTT. Protein sequence: CASSDRGRNTIYF.

This rearrangement joins TRBV11-1 to TRBJ2-3; D may be TRBD1 (7 bases). Trimming took 5 bases from V and 3 from J, leaving 15 bases between them. CDR1 is SGHAT, CDR2 FQDESV, per germline (reference sequence). CDR3 length: 15 residues. CDR3 bases: TGTGCCAGCAGCGCCCTGACAGGGAGGACAGATACGCAGTATTTT. This sequence encodes CASSALTGRTDTQYF.

This rearrangement joins TRBV23-1 to TRBJ1-2, with D uncertain. TRBV23-1 is known as an ORF, though its function is uncertain. The length of the CDR3 is 14 residues. V lost 3 bases and J 4 bases, leaving 12 bases between the germline ends. As DNA, the CDR3 is TGCGCCAGCAGTCAGGAATTTTTGAGCTATGGCTACACCTTC. Its protein product is CASSQEFLSYGYTF.

This chain uses TRBV9 with TRBJ2-1; D remains unclear. V was clipped by 5 bases and J by 9 bases, with 21 bases between them. Looked up from germline, CDR1 is SGDLS and CDR2 is YYNGEE. CDR3 length equals 15 residues. CDR3 DNA: TGTGCCAGCAGTCCAGACCCGACCCTCGCCTCTGAGCAGTTCTTC. Translating it yields CASSPDPTLASEQFF. The full variable domain, its missing parts supplied by reference TRBV9 and TRBJ2-1, is DSGVTQTPKHLITATGQRVTLRCSPRSGDLSVYWYQQSLDQGLQFLIQYYNGEERAKGNILERFSAQQFPDLHSELNLSSLELGDSALYFCASSPDPTLASEQFFGPGTRLTVL.

The rearrangement uses TRBV7-9 and TRBJ2-7; TRBD2 matches at 7 bases. The length of the CDR3 is 16 residues. In germline, CDR1 is SEHNR, CDR2 FQNEAQ (reference sequence). The junction had 14 bases not matched to a gene; V was cut back by 5 bases and J by 4 bases. CDR3 sequence (DNA): TGTGCCAGCAGCCGAAACGCCTGGGCGGGAGAGTACGAGCAGTACTTC. It is translated as CASSRNAWAGEYEQYF.

This rearrangement joins TRBV6-1 to TRBJ2-7, with 9 bases fitting TRBD1. The CDR3 runs 14 residues. The germline CDR1 and CDR2 sequences are MNHNS and SASEGT. V trimming: 6 bases; J trimming: 4 bases; junction bases outside the gene matches: 7. CDR3 nucleotides: TGTGCCAGCAGGGCCGGGACAGGGATTTACGAGCAGTACTTC. Translated: CASRAGTGIYEQYF.

About this clone itself: Compared with germline, one end of the junction differs, possibly owing to a read error. The chain recombines TRBV10-3 with TRBJ1-3, with D uncertain. This CDR3 has 14 amino acids. Germline CDR1 is ENHRY and CDR2 is SYGVKD. CDR3 DNA: TGCGGACTAGGAGACAAGTACTCTGGAAACACCATATATTTT. It is translated as CGLGDKYSGNTIYF.

This clone was picked up one time. The CDR3 DNA follows: TGTGCCAGCAGTTTATTCAAACCTAAAAACATTCAGTACTTC. Protein sequence: CASSLFKPKNIQYF. V and J are TRBV28 and TRBJ2-4; the D is unclear. The CDR3 is 14 amino acids. V lost 1 base, J lost 4 bases, and 8 bases lay in between. Germline V CDR1 and CDR2: MDHEN, SYDVKM.

The rearrangement links TRBV15 to TRBJ1-5; 9 bases match TRBD1. Germline V gene sequence: CDR1 LNHNV, CDR2 YYDKDF (reference sequence). This CDR3 contains 17 residues. Trimming cost V 0 bases and J 5 bases; bases outside gene matches: 8. CDR3 sequence (DNA): TGTGCCACCAGCAGAGATTTTTTAGGACAGGGGTATCAGCCCCAGCATTTT. Protein product: CATSRDFLGQGYQPQHF.

The CDR3 sequence is CASQGTSGLGEQYF. CDR3 DNA: TGCGCCAGCCAGGGGACTAGCGGGCTCGGAGAGCAGTACTTC. The J gene is TRBJ2-7, the V gene TRBV5-1; 12 bases are shared with TRBD2. Looked up from germline, CDR1 is SGHRS and CDR2 is YFSETQ. The V gene end was trimmed by 7 bases and the J gene end by 7 bases; junction bases not matched to a gene: 9. CDR3 length: 14 amino acids.

The chain links TRBV29-1 to TRBJ2-7, with TRBD1 matching 9 bases. After removal of 4 bases from V and 5 bases from J, the junction contained 12 bases not matched to a gene. The CDR3 covers 15 residues. Germline lookup yields CDR1 SQVTM and CDR2 ANQGSEA. CDR3: CSVGTHTGGVNEQYF. CDR3 in DNA: TGCAGCGTTGGGACCCATACAGGGGGCGTGAACGAGCAGTACTTC.

The rearrangement links TRBV5-1 to TRBJ2-1, with TRBD1 matching 9 bases. The germline CDR1 and CDR2 sequences are SGHRS and YFSETQ. J lost 6 bases, V lost 2 bases, and 6 bases had no gene match. This CDR3 has 15 amino acids. CDR3 region: CASSFAGTGTNEQFF. CDR3 nucleotides: TGCGCCAGCAGCTTCGCCGGGACAGGGACCAATGAGCAGTTCTTC.

Details on this clone: The sample contains more than one DNA sequence encoding this CDR3. The chain combines TRBV2 with TRBJ1-5; 10 positions agree with TRBD1. With 4 bases clipped from V and 4 bases from J, the junction kept 1 base outside the gene matches. In germline, CDR1 is SNHLY, CDR2 FYNNEI. The CDR3 length is 14 residues. The CDR3 here is CASSGDRGNQPQHF. In DNA form, the CDR3 reads TGTGCCAGCAGTGGGGACAGGGGAAATCAGCCCCAGCATTTT.

The CDR3 is CASSLGTAGGPPGYF. The CDR3 DNA reads TGCGCCAGCAGCCTCGGGACAGCGGGAGGGCCCCCGGGGTACTTC. The chain has TRBV5-1 and TRBJ2-7, with 10 positions matching TRBD2. Germline V lookup: CDR1 SGHRS, CDR2 YFSETQ. The V and J ends lost 4 bases and 12 bases, in that order; junction bases with no gene match: 16. The CDR3 spans 15 residues. Based on the CDR3 plus reference TRBV5-1 and TRBJ2-7, the full variable domain is KAGVTQTPRYLIKTRGQQVTLSCSPISGHRSVSWYQQTPGQGLQFLFEYFSETQRNKGNFPGRFSGRQFSNSRSEMNVSTLELGDSALYLCASSLGTAGGPPGYFGPGTRLTVT.

As regards this clone: This same CDR3 is encoded by further DNA sequences in the sample. V and J are TRBV25-1 and TRBJ1-2; D uncertain. The CDR3 runs to 12 residues. From germline, CDR1 is MGHDK and CDR2 SYGVNS. V dropped 3 bases and J dropped 4 bases, with 6 bases sitting between them. This chain's CDR3 is CASSESAYGYTF. DNA of the CDR3: TGTGCCAGCAGTGAGAGTGCCTATGGCTACACCTTC.

The rearrangement links TRBV7-3 to TRBJ1-1; 10 nucleotides align to TRBD1. The germline V gene has CDR1 SGHTA and CDR2 FQGTGA. The CDR3 spans 14 residues. V lost 6 bases and J lost 3; bases outside the gene matches: 4. The CDR3 DNA follows: TGTGCCAGCAGAGAGGGGACAGGGGACACTGAAGCTTTCTTT. Encoded protein: CASREGTGDTEAFF.

Comment on this clone: The sample carries other DNA sequences with the same CDR3. This chain links TRBV5-1 with TRBJ2-7, with 8 bases aligning to TRBD1. With 0 bases clipped from V and 2 bases from J, the junction kept 4 bases outside the gene matches. The V gene's germline CDR1 is SGHRS and CDR2 YFSETQ. The CDR3 covers 15 residues. The CDR3 region is CASSLGGQGTYEQYF. CDR3 DNA sequence: TGCGCCAGCAGCTTGGGCGGACAGGGTACCTACGAGCAGTACTTC.

V is TRBV5-8 and J is TRBJ2-7; 7 nucleotides align to TRBD2. The V segment lost 3 bases and the J segment 6 bases; nucleotides outside the gene matches: 18. Germline assignment: CDR1 SGHTS and CDR2 YDEGEE. This CDR3 spans 17 amino acids. This CDR3 reads CASSWWARGGKGREQYF. The CDR3 DNA reads TGTGCCAGCAGCTGGTGGGCACGCGGGGGTAAGGGCCGCGAGCAGTACTTC.

The chain has TRBV7-3 and TRBJ2-1; 8 bases line up with TRBD2. With 1 base clipped from V and 8 bases from J, the junction kept 7 bases outside the gene matches. Germline CDR1 SGHTA, CDR2 FQGTGA. The CDR3 spans 15 residues. CDR3 in DNA: TGTGCCAGCAGCTTAAGAGCGGGAGAAAGGGATGAGCAGTTCTTC. Protein product: CASSLRAGERDEQFF.

The CDR3 region is CASSLAGGPYEQYF. CDR3 nucleotide sequence: TGTGCCAGCAGTCTAGCGGGAGGCCCCTACGAGCAGTACTTC. This chain links TRBV6-5 with TRBJ2-5; TRBD2 matches 11 bases. The J call is uncertain, as TRBJ2-7 better fits the DNA end. This CDR3 is built from 14 residues. Germline values: CDR1 MNHEY, CDR2 SVGAGI.

The J gene is TRBJ2-7, the V gene TRBV5-1; D remains ambiguous. This CDR3 comprises 14 residues. Trimming removed 0 bases from V and 4 bases from J, with 11 bases in between. CDR1 is SGHRS and CDR2 is YFSETQ in the germline V gene. CDR3 nucleotides: TGCGCCAGCAGCTTGGGACCCCTATTTTACGAGCAGTACTTC. Translated, it gives CASSLGPLFYEQYF. The full variable domain, with the rest looked up from reference TRBV5-1 and TRBJ2-7, is KAGVTQTPRYLIKTRGQQVTLSCSPISGHRSVSWYQQTPGQGLQFLFEYFSETQRNKGNFPGRFSGRQFSNSRSEMNVSTLELGDSALYLCASSLGPLFYEQYFGPGTRLTVT.

The gene calls are TRBV6-5 and TRBJ2-7; D remains ambiguous. Germline CDR1 reads MNHEY; CDR2 reads SVGAGI. Trimming cost V 2 bases and J 3 bases, with 11 bases left between them. The CDR3 is made up of 14 amino acids. This chain's CDR3 is CASSYNRQNYEQYF. CDR3 bases: TGTGCCAGCAGTTACAATCGGCAGAACTACGAGCAGTACTTC.

A note on this clone: The sample carries other DNA sequences with the same CDR3. The chain combines TRBV28 with TRBJ1-2, with unresolved D. The germline CDR1 and CDR2 sequences are MDHEN and SYDVKM. Trimming removed 2 bases from V and 0 bases from J, with 7 bases in between. This CDR3 comprises 14 residues. CDR3 bases: TGTGCCAGCAGTTTACTAGGTCCTAACTATGGCTACACCTTC. The encoded protein is CASSLLGPNYGYTF.

CDR3 amino acids: CASSFDTSSYEQYF. The DNA of the CDR3 is TGCGCCAGCAGCTTCGACACGAGCTCCTACGAGCAGTACTTC. The genes are TRBV5-1 and TRBJ2-7, with unresolved D. Germline loops: CDR1 SGHRS, CDR2 YFSETQ. V lost 2 bases and J lost 0, with 9 bases in between. This CDR3 region has 14 residues.

A remark on this clone: This CDR3 is also generated by other DNA sequences in the sample. The V call is TRBV2, the J call TRBJ1-5; TRBD1 agrees at 11 bases. Unmatched junction bases numbered 0, after V lost 4 bases and J lost 4 bases. The CDR3 is 14 residues long. Germline loops: CDR1 SNHLY, CDR2 FYNNEI. The CDR3 nucleotides are TGTGCCAGCAGTGGGGACAGGGGGAATCAGCCCCAGCATTTT. It specifies CASSGDRGNQPQHF.

The CDR3 sequence is CASTLGPSGATYEQYF. CDR3 DNA: TGTGCCAGCACCCTAGGGCCTAGCGGAGCGACCTACGAGCAGTACTTC. The chain joins TRBV28 to TRBJ2-7; 7 bases map to TRBD2. Germline CDR1 and CDR2: MDHEN and SYDVKM. The CDR3 has 16 residues. Trimming cost V 7 bases and J 2 bases; bases outside gene matches: 14.

The V and J genes are TRBV9 and TRBJ2-5, with TRBD2 identical over 10 bases. The germline V gene has CDR1 SGDLS and CDR2 YYNGEE. The CDR3 loop spans 16 amino acids. V was pared by 4 bases and J by 2 bases, with 8 bases of the junction left unmatched. Written as DNA, the CDR3 is TGTGCCAGCAGCCCGAGCCCTAGCGGGGGACAAGAGACCCAGTACTTC. The encoded protein is CASSPSPSGGQETQYF.

The V call is TRBV6-5, the J call TRBJ2-7; 8 bases map to TRBD1. The CDR3 contains 15 residues. Germline V gene data show CDR1 as MNHEY and CDR2 as SVGAGI. V shed 5 bases and J 4 bases; nucleotides not matched to a gene: 10. CDR3 DNA sequence: TGTGCCAGCAGTAGTCAGGGGGCGCTTCGATACGAGCAGTACTTC. The encoded protein is CASSSQGALRYEQYF.